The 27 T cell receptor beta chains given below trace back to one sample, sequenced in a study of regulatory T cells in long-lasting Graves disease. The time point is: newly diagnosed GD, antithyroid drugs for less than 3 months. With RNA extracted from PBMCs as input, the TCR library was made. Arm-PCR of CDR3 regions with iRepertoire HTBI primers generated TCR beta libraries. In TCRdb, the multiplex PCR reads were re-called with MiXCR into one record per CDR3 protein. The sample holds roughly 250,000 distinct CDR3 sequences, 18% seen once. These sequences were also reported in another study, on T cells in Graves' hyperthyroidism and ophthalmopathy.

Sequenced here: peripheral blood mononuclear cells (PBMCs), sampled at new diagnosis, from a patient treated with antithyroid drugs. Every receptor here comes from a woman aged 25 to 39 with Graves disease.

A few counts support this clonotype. This chain's CDR3 is CASSLGAEIYGYTF. CDR3 DNA: TGTGCCAGCAGCTTAGGAGCGGAGATCTATGGCTACACCTTC. The rearrangement joins TRBV7-9 to TRBJ1-2; D call uncertain. The CDR3 totals 14 residues. Looked up from germline, CDR1 is SEHNR and CDR2 is FQNEAQ (reference sequence). V was shortened by 1 base and J by 4 bases, with 10 bases between the two germline ends.

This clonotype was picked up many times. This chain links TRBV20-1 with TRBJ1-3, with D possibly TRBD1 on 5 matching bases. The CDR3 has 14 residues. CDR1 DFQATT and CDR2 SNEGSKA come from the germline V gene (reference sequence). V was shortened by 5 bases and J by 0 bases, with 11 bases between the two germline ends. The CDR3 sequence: CSASGRRSGNTIYF. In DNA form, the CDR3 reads TGCAGTGCTTCGGGACGGCGCTCTGGAAACACCATATATTTT.

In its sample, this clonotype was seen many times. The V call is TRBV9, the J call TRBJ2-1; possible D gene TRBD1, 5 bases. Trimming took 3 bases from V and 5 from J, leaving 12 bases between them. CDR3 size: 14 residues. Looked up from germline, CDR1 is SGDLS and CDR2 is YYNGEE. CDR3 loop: CASSAGILNNEQFF. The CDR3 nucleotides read TGTGCCAGCAGCGCAGGGATCCTCAACAATGAGCAGTTCTTC.

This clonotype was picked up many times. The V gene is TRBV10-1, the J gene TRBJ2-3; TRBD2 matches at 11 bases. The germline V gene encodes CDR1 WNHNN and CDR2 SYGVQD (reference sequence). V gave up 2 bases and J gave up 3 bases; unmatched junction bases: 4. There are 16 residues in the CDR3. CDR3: CASSEGASGGTDTQYF. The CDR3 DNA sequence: TGCGCCAGCAGTGAGGGCGCTAGCGGGGGGACAGATACGCAGTATTTT.

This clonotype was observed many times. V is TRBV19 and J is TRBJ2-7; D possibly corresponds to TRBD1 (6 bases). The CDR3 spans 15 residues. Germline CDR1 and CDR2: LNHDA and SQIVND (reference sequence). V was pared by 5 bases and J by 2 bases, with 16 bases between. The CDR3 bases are TGTGCCAGTAGTCGCAGGCCAGGGGAGCCCTACGAGCAGTACTTC. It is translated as CASSRRPGEPYEQYF.

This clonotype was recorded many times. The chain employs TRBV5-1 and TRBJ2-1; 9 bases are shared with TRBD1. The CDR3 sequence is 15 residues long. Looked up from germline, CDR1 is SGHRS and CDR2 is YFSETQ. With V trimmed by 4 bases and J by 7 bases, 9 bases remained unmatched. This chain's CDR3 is CASSVPDRGLNEQFF. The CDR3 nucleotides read TGCGCCAGCAGCGTACCCGACAGGGGGTTGAATGAGCAGTTCTTC.

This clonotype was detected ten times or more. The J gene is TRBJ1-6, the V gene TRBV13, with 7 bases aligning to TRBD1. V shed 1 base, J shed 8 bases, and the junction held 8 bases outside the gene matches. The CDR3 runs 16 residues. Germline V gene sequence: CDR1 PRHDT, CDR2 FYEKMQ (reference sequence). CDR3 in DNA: TGTGCCAGCAGCTTAGCCCGACAGGGCGTTGATTCACCCCTCCACTTT. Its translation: CASSLARQGVDSPLHF.

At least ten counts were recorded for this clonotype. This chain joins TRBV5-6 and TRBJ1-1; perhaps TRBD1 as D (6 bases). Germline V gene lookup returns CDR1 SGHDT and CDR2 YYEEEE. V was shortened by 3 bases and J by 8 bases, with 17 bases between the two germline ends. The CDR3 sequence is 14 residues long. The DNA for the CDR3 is TGTGCCAGCAGCTCAGGGGCAGGGCAACTAGAAGCTTTCTTT. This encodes CASSSGAGQLEAFF.

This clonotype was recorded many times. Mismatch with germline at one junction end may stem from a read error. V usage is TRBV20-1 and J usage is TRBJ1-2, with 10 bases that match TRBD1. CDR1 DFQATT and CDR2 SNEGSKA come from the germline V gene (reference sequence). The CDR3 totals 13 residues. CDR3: CSARKPGQGPQLF. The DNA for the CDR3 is TGCAGTGCTAGAAAACCGGGACAGGGGCCCCAGCTCTTC.

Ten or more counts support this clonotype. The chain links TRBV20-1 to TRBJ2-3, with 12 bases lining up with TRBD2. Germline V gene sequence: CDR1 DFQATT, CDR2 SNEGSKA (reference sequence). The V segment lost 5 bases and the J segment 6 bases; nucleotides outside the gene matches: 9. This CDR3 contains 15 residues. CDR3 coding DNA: TGCAGTGCTGCCTCGACTAGCGGGGGAGGGGATACGCAGTATTTT. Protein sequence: CSAASTSGGGDTQYF.

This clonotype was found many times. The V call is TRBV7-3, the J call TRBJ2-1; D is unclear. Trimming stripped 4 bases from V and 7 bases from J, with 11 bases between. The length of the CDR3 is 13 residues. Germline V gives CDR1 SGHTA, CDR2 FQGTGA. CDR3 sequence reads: CASSSVDGNEQFF. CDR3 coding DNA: TGTGCCAGCAGCTCCGTGGATGGGAATGAGCAGTTCTTC.

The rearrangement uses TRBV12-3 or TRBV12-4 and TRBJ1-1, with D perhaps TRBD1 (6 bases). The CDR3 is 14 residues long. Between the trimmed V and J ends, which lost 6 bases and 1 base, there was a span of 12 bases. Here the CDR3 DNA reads TGTGCCAGCAGGAAGACAGGACAGAACACTGAAGCTTTCTTT. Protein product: CASRKTGQNTEAFF.

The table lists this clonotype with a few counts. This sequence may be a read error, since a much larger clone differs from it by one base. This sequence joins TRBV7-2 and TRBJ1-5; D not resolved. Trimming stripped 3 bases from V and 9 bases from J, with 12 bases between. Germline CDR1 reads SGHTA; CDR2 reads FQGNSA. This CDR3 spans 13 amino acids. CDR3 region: CASSFGHDRPQHF. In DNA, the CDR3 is TGTGCCAGCAGCTTCGGGCACGATCGGCCCCAGCATTTT.

The CDR3 nucleotides read TGTGCCAGCAGCCCGGCGGGCAGGGGGCTCCAAGAGACCCAGTACTTC. Encoded protein: CASSPAGRGLQETQYF. The V gene is TRBV5-4, the J gene TRBJ2-5; 8 positions match TRBD1. Germline values: CDR1 SGHNT, CDR2 YYREEE (reference sequence). The CDR3 totals 16 residues. Trimming at V came to 4 bases and at J to 1 base, leaving 9 bases not matched to a gene.

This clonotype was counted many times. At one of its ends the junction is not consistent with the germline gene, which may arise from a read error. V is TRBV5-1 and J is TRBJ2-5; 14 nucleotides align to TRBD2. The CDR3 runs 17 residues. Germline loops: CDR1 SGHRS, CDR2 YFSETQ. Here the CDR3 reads CASRLGPGLAGDKTQYF. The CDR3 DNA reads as TGCGCCAGCAGATTGGGCCCGGGACTAGCGGGGGATAAGACCCAGTACTTC.

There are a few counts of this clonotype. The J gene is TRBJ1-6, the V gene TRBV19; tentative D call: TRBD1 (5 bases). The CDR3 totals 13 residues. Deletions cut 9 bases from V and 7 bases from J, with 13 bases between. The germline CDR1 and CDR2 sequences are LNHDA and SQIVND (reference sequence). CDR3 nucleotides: TGTGCCAGCAGGGCGGGCGGAAATTCACCCCTCCACTTT. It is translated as CASRAGGNSPLHF.

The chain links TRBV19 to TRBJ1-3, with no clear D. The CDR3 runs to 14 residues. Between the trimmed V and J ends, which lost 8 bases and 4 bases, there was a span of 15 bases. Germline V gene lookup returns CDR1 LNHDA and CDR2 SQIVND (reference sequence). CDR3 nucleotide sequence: TGTGCCAGTCCGAAATTACCTGGAGGAAACACCATATATTTT. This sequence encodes CASPKLPGGNTIYF.

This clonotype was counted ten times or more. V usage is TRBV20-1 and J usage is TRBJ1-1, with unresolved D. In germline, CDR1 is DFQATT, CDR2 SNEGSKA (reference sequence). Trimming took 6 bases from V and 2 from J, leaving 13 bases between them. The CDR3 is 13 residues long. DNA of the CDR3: TGCAGTGCCCCGGTGAGGCAAAACACTGAAGCTTTCTTT. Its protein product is CSAPVRQNTEAFF.

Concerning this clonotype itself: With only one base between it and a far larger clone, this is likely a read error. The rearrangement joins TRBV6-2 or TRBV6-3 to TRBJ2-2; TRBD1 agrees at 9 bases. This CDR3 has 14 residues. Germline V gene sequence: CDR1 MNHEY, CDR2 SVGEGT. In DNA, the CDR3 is TGTACCAGCAGCCGGGACAGGGTTACCGGGGAGCTGTTTTTT. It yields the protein CTSSRDRVTGELFF.

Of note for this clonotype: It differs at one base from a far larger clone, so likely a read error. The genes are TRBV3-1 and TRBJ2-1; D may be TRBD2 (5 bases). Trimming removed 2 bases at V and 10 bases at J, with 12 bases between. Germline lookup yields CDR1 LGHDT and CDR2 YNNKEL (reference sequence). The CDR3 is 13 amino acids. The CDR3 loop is CASSQRLASEQFF. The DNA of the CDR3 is TGTGCCAGCAGCCAACGGCTAGCTAGCGAGCAGTTCTTC.

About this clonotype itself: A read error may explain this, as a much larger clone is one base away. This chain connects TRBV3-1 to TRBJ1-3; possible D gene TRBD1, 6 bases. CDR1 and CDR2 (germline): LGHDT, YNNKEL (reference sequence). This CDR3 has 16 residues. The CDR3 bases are TGTGCCAGCAGCCAAGATCTGGGGGCCTTTGGAAACACCATGTATTTT. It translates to CASSQDLGAFGNTMYF.

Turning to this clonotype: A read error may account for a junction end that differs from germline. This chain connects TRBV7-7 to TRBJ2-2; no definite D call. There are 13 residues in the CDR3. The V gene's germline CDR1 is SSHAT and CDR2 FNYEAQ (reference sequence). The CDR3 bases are TGTGCTAGCAGCCCTAGTACTACCGGGGAGCTGTTTTTT. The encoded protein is CASSPSTTGELFF. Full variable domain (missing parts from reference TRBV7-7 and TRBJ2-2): GAGVSQSPRYKVTKRGQDVTLRCDPISSHATLYWYQQALGQGPEFLTYFNYEAQPDKSGLPSDRFSAERPEGSISTLTIQRTEQRDSAMYRCASSPSTTGELFFGEGSRLTVL.

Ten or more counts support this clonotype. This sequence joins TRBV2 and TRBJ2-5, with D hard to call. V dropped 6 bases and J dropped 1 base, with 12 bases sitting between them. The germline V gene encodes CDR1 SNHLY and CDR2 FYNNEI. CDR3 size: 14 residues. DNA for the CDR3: TGTGCCAGCAGAATAGGCTCGAGCCAAGAGACCCAGTACTTC. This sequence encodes CASRIGSSQETQYF.

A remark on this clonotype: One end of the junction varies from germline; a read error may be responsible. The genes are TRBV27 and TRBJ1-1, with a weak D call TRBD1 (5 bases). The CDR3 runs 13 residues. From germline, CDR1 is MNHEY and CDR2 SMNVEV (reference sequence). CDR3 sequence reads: CATSPGSNTEAFF. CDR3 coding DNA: TGTGCCACCAGTCCAGGGAGTAACACTGAAGCTTTCTTT.

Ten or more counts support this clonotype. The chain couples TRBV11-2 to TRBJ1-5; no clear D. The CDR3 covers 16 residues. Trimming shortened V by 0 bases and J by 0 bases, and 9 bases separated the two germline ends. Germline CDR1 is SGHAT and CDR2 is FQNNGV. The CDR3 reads CASSLERHNSNQPQHF. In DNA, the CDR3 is TGTGCCAGCAGCTTAGAGAGACACAATAGCAATCAGCCCCAGCATTTT.

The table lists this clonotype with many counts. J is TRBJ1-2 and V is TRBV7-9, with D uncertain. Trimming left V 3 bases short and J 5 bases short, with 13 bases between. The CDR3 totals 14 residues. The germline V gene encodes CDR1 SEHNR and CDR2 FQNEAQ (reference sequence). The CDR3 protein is CASSFSHDPYGYTF. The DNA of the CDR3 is TGTGCCAGCAGCTTTTCACACGACCCGTATGGCTACACCTTC.

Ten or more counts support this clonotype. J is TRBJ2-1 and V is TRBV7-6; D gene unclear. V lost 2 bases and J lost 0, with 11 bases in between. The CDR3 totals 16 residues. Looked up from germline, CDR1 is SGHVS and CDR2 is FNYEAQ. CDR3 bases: TGTGCCAGCAGCTTATTCGGGTCAAGCTCCTACAATGAGCAGTTCTTC. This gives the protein CASSLFGSSSYNEQFF.